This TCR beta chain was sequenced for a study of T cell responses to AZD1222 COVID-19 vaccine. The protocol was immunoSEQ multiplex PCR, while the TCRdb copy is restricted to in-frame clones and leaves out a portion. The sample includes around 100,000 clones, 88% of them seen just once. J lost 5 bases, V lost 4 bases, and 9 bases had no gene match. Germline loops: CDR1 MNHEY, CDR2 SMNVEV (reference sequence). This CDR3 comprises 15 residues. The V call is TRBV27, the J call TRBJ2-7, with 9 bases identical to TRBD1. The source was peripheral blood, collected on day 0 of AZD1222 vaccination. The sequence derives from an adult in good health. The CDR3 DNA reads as TGTGCCAGCAGTTCGCCGGGACAGGGTACTAACGAGCAGTACTTC. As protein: CASSSPGQGTNEQYF.